The 23 T cell receptor beta chains below come from one sample, sequenced in a study of tumor-infiltrating lymphocytes in primary liver carcinoma. From around 0.5 ug total RNA, TCR beta cDNA was generated with a primer in the constant region. Researchers made the TCR beta libraries by running three nested multiplex PCR rounds with slightly modified ARM-PCR. For approximately 9 cycles apiece, the opening two PCR rounds ran with TRBV1-TRBV30 forward primers and a C-beta reverse primer. TCRdb processed the multiplex PCR reads anew with MiXCR; each CDR3 protein has one entry. The data contain about 92,000 distinct CDR3 sequences, approximately 68% of them singletons. Co-extracting RNA and DNA was done with roughly 18-32 mg of unsorted bulk tissue as input. Material for sequencing was tumor-adjacent normal liver tissue. Receptors originate from a man between 40 and 49 years old with primary liver carcinoma and hepatitis B virus infection.

This clonotype was seen repeatedly, ten times or more. CDR3 protein: CAISETGNGNQPQHF. CDR3 coding DNA: TGTGCCATCAGTGAGACCGGGAATGGCAATCAGCCCCAGCATTTT. The V gene is TRBV10-3, the J gene TRBJ1-5; D not certain. V dropped 2 bases and J dropped 2 bases, with 10 bases sitting between them. The CDR3 length is 15 residues. Germline V gene lookup returns CDR1 ENHRY and CDR2 SYGVKD.

This clonotype was counted a few times. The CDR3 carries no conserved terminal phenylalanine or tryptophan, so it likely arises from a read error. The chain joins TRBV11-2 to TRBJ2-7; the match to TRBD2 covers 11 bases. The CDR3 is 15 amino acids. Per germline, CDR1 SGHAT and CDR2 FQNNGV. The DNA for the CDR3 is TGTGCCAGCAGCCTCTCCGGGACTAGCGGCTACGGGCAGTACTCC. Translated: CASSLSGTSGYGQYS.

As for this clonotype: A read error is likely, as this CDR3 ends without the conserved phenylalanine or tryptophan. The chain links TRBV11-2 to TRBJ2-3; 15 bases are shared with TRBD2. This CDR3 comprises 15 residues. Germline CDR1 SGHAT, CDR2 FQNNGV. The CDR3 DNA reads TGTGCCAGTAGCTCCGGGACTAGCGGGAGGGATACGCAGTATTCT. This gives the protein CASSSGTSGRDTQYS.

As concerns this clonotype: A much larger clonotype is one base distant, so this may be a read error. This CDR3 is missing its conserved last phenylalanine or tryptophan, likely due to a read error. The V gene is TRBV6-1, the J gene TRBJ2-7; D assignment may be TRBD1 or TRBD2 (5 bases each). V was clipped by 1 base and J by 2 bases, with 15 bases between them. Germline V gives CDR1 MNHNS, CDR2 SASEGT. The CDR3 loop spans 16 amino acids. CDR3 region: CASSEEGAGRTYEQYL. The CDR3, as DNA: TGTGCCAGCAGTGAAGAAGGGGCAGGGAGAACCTACGAGCAGTACCTC.

As regards this clonotype: This may be a read error, as it is one base from a much larger clone. The rearrangement uses TRBV10-3 and TRBJ1-3, with D possibly matching TRBD1 (5 bases). Germline V gives CDR1 ENHRY, CDR2 SYGVKD. The length of the CDR3 is 14 residues. Deletions cut 5 bases from V and 2 bases from J, with 10 bases between. This CDR3 reads CAISNSRAGNTIYF. DNA of the CDR3: TGTGCCATCAGTAATTCCAGGGCTGGAAACACCATATATTTT.

As for this clonotype: A junction boundary mismatches the germline segment, possibly from a read error. The chain has TRBV12-3 or TRBV12-4 and TRBJ2-7; 8 bases align to TRBD1. The CDR3 contains 13 residues. The CDR3 DNA sequence: TGTGTCAGCAGCGTGGGACAGGCCTACGAGCAATACTTC. Its protein product is CVSSVGQAYEQYF.

This clonotype was seen repeatedly, ten times or more. This sequence joins TRBV29-1 and TRBJ2-6; no clear D. The CDR3 length is 14 residues. The V gene's germline CDR1 is SQVTM and CDR2 ANQGSEA. V lost 3 bases and J 0 bases, leaving 6 bases between the germline ends. CDR3 residues: CSVESNSGANVLTF. The CDR3 DNA reads as TGCAGCGTTGAGTCTAACTCTGGGGCCAACGTCCTGACTTTC. Full variable domain (rest looked up from reference TRBV29-1 and TRBJ2-6): SAVISQKPSRDICQRGTSLTIQCQVDSQVTMMFWYRQQPGQSLTLIATANQGSEATYESGFVIDKFPISRPNLTFSTLTVSNMSPEDSSIYLCSVESNSGANVLTFGAGSRLTVL.

This clonotype has a handful of counts. V is TRBV28 and J is TRBJ2-2, with 8 nucleotides matching TRBD1. The CDR3 has 15 amino acids. Looked up from germline, CDR1 is MDHEN and CDR2 is SYDVKM. V lost 5 bases and J lost 4; bases outside the gene matches: 6. The CDR3 region has the DNA TGTGCCAGCAGTCCCGACAGGGGTCGCACCGGGGAGCTGTTTTTT. Translating gives CASSPDRGRTGELFF.

This clonotype was detected once. A junction boundary mismatches the germline segment, possibly from a read error. The J gene is TRBJ1-2, the V gene TRBV7-9, with D possibly being TRBD1 (5 bases). The CDR3 is 15 residues long. Germline lookup yields CDR1 SEHNR and CDR2 FQNEAQ (reference sequence). CDR3 sequence reads: CAGSRGRRGDYGYTF. DNA of the CDR3: TGTGCCGGCAGCCGAGGGAGGAGAGGGGACTATGGCTACACCTTC.

This clonotype occurred a few times. The chain carries TRBV5-4 and TRBJ2-3; possibly TRBD1 for D (6 bases). With 4 bases removed from V and 4 bases from J, the gap between germline ends came to 13 bases. This CDR3 is 14 amino acids long. Germline V CDR1 and CDR2: SGHNT, YYREEE (reference sequence). The CDR3 nucleotides read TGTGCCAGCAGCCTACAGGGCGCCGCAGATACGCAGTATTTT. Protein product: CASSLQGAADTQYF.

This clonotype appeared many times. In DNA form, the CDR3 reads TGTGCTAGTGGTTTGGTTGAACCGGGGACTAGCGGGTCGGGTCCCTACAATGAGCAGTTCTTC. It encodes CASGLVEPGTSGSGPYNEQFF. This rearrangement joins TRBV12-5 to TRBJ2-1; 12 nucleotides align to TRBD2. The CDR3 totals 21 residues. Trimming removed 0 bases from V and 2 bases from J; junction bases left unmatched: 14. Germline loops: CDR1 LGHNT, CDR2 FRNRAP.

As regards this clonotype: Lacking the conserved final phenylalanine or tryptophan, this CDR3 likely reflects a read error. The J gene is TRBJ2-4, the V gene TRBV11-1, with D unclear. CDR3 size: 15 residues. Between the trimmed V and J ends, which lost 5 bases and 3 bases, there was a span of 14 bases. Germline CDR1 SGHAT, CDR2 FQDESV (reference sequence). This CDR3 reads CASSPDPPGKNIQYL. CDR3 nucleotides: TGTGCCAGCAGCCCTGATCCTCCGGGCAAAAACATTCAGTACTTG.

About this clonotype: This CDR3 is missing its conserved last phenylalanine or tryptophan, likely due to a read error. The DNA is left out, because the CDR3 cannot be placed on it with certainty; the CDR3 is given as TCRdb lists it. The V call is TRBV12-3 or TRBV12-4, the J call TRBJ2-1; the D call TRBD2 from the table was never checked on the DNA. The CDR3 totals 13 residues, both ends included. The CDR3 sequence: CASSFTRGNEPFL.

Turning to this clonotype: A much larger clone differs by one base, so this may be a read error. The genes are TRBV4-1 and TRBJ2-2; D remains unclear. The CDR3 sequence is 14 residues long. With 3 bases removed from V and 7 bases from J, the gap between germline ends came to 12 bases. Germline V lookup: CDR1 MGHRA, CDR2 YSYEKL. Here the CDR3 reads CASSQKVWNGELFF. The DNA for the CDR3 is TGCGCCAGCAGCCAGAAGGTCTGGAACGGGGAGCTGTTTTTT.

The chain links TRBV11-2 to TRBJ2-7, with a weak D call TRBD1 (7 bases). This CDR3 spans 15 amino acids. From germline, CDR1 is SGHAT and CDR2 FQNNGV. V gave up 6 bases and J gave up 7 bases, with 22 bases separating them. The chain's CDR3 is CASRWQGGLGYEQYF. For the CDR3, the DNA is TGTGCCAGCAGGTGGCAGGGGGGACTGGGCTATGAGCAGTACTTC.

CDR3 amino acids: CASSLGPGCCSNQPQHF. The DNA for the CDR3 is TGTGCCAGCAGCTTGGGCCCAGGGTGTTGTAGCAATCAGCCCCAGCATTTT. The rearrangement uses TRBV11-2 and TRBJ1-5; D might be TRBD1 (5 bases). This CDR3 has 17 residues. Trimming shortened V by 3 bases and J by 0 bases, and 15 bases separated the two germline ends. Germline loops: CDR1 SGHAT, CDR2 FQNNGV.

In DNA form, the CDR3 reads TGTGCCAGCAGTGTTACAGGGACCTGGGAGCTGTTTTTT. Translated: CASSVTGTWELFF. V is TRBV6-1 and J is TRBJ2-2, with a tentative D call TRBD1 (6 bases). The germline V gene has CDR1 MNHNS and CDR2 SASEGT. The CDR3 covers 13 residues. V gave up 4 bases and J gave up 9 bases, with 12 bases separating them.

In this sample, this clonotype turned up once. Germline and junction disagree at one end, which may indicate a read error. The chain employs TRBV11-2 and TRBJ2-1; 7 bases match TRBD2. The germline gives CDR1 SGHAT, CDR2 FQNNGV. The CDR3 extends over 16 amino acids. The CDR3 DNA sequence: TGTGCCGGCAGCTTGGATATCGGACTAGGCATCGGTGAGCAGTTCTTC. Residues: CAGSLDIGLGIGEQFF.

As to this clonotype: No conserved phenylalanine or tryptophan ends this CDR3, so it is likely a read error. It is unclear where the CDR3 begins or ends on the DNA, so no DNA is shown, and the CDR3 is as TCRdb lists it. V and J are TRBV11-1 and TRBJ2-7. The germline V gene has CDR1 SGHAT and CDR2 FQDESV (reference sequence). The CDR3 length is 14 residues, termini included. CDR3 sequence: CASSLELGSYEEYL.

At least ten counts were recorded for this clonotype. The genes are TRBV11-2 and TRBJ1-2; D is undetermined. Trimming cost V 0 bases and J 8 bases, with 16 bases left between them. This CDR3 has 15 residues. In germline, CDR1 is SGHAT, CDR2 FQNNGV. The CDR3 reads CASSLDLESLSGYTF. CDR3 bases: TGTGCCAGCAGCTTAGATCTGGAGTCCCTCTCAGGCTACACCTTC. Supplemented by reference TRBV11-2 and TRBJ1-2, the full variable domain reads EAGVAQSPRYKIIEKRQSVAFWCNPISGHATLYWYQQILGQGPKLLIQFQNNGVVDDSQLPKDRFSAERLKGVDSTLKIQPAKLEDSAVYLCASSLDLESLSGYTFGSGTRLTVV.

As to this clonotype: This may be a read error, as it is one base from a much larger clone. This chain links TRBV6-1 with TRBJ2-7; D might be TRBD1 or TRBD2, each matching 5 bases. Germline values: CDR1 MNHNS, CDR2 SASEGT. The CDR3 is 13 amino acids. In nucleotides, the CDR3 is TGTACCAGCAATGAGGGGATCTCCTACGAGCAGTACTTC. Translating it yields CTSNEGISYEQYF.

Of note for this clonotype: With a much larger clone just one base away, this may be a read error. The chain carries TRBV6-5 and TRBJ2-7, with 7 nucleotides matching TRBD1. Losses at the gene ends were 3 bases for V and 9 bases for J; bases not matched to a gene: 17. CDR1 MNHEY and CDR2 SVGAGI come from the germline V gene. The CDR3 runs 16 residues. The CDR3: CASSYTATGKALGQYF. CDR3 DNA: TGTGCCAGCAGTTATACCGCGACAGGGAAGGCATTGGGGCAGTACTTC.

This clonotype appeared many times. CDR3 bases: TGTGCCTGGTCTTCAGAGACAGGGGACCAGCCCCAGCATTTT. Amino acid sequence: CAWSSETGDQPQHF. This chain connects TRBV30 to TRBJ1-5; 8 positions agree with TRBD1. V dropped 5 bases and J dropped 7; count of bases not matched to a gene: 10. This CDR3 contains 14 residues. Germline CDR1 and CDR2: GTSNPN and SVGIG (reference sequence).